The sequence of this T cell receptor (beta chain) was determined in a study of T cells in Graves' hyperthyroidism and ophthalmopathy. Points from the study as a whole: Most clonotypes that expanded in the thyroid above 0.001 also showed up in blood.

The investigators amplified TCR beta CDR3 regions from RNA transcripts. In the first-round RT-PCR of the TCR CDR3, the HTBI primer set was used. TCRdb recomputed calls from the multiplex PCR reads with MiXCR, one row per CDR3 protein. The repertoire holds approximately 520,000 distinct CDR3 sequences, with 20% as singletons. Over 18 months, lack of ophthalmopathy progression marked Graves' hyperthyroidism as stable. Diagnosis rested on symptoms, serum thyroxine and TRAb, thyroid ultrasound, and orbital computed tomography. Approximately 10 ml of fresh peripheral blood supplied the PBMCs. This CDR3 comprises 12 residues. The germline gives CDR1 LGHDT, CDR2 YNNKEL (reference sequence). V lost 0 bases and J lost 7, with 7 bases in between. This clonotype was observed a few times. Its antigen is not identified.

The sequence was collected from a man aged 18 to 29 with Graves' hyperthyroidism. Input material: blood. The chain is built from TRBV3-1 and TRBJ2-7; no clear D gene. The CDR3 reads CASSQDVGEQYF. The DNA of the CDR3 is TGTGCCAGCAGCCAAGATGTGGGGGAGCAGTACTTC.